This T cell receptor (beta chain) comes out of a study of cytomegalovirus exposure and HLA in healthy donors. Study results and caveats: Sequences of the TCR beta chain were said to predict the HLA-A and HLA-B alleles of most subjects accurately. Productive rates of about 90% or about 30% were seen for most TCR beta V segments in an earlier analysis.

With respect to this clone: Antigen: not known.

With 60 Vbeta and 13 Jbeta primers, the PCR was carried out. Generated by immunoSEQ multiplex PCR, the TCRdb table keeps only in-frame clones and is missing some. The sample lists 150,000 or so clones; under 70% were seen once. Trimming took off 0 bases at V and 1 base at J, with 13 bases between the two ends. The CDR3 loop spans 17 amino acids. Looked up from germline, CDR1 is SGHNT and CDR2 is YYREEE (reference sequence). This chain uses TRBV5-4 with TRBJ1-4; D is unresolved. Input material: PBMCs. The receptor's source is a woman aged 30 to 39 in good health and CMV-seropositive. The CDR3 region is CASSLGGESGTNEKLFF. The CDR3 DNA reads as TGTGCCAGCAGCTTGGGCGGGGAGTCGGGAACTAATGAAAAACTGTTTTTT.